The 17 T cell receptor beta chains listed next were all sequenced from one sample in a study of shared clonotypes between healthy human individuals. Assay: immunoSEQ multiplex PCR; the TCRdb copy retains only in-frame clones and omits some. The sample yields roughly 1.4 million clones, approximately 98.5% seen once. The sample taken for sequencing was naive CD4+ T cells sorted from blood. Subset indicated: CD45RA+ positively selected. These TCRs come from a man younger than 45 in good health.

This rearrangement joins TRBV9 to TRBJ2-2; TRBD1 agrees at 8 bases. V lost 5 bases, J lost 7 bases, and 10 bases stayed unmatched. CDR3 length equals 15 residues. Germline V lookup: CDR1 SGDLS, CDR2 YYNGEE. Written as DNA, the CDR3 is TGTGCCAGCAGTGGGCAGGGGGCGCAGGGCGGGGAGCTGTTTTTT. This gives the protein CASSGQGAQGGELFF.

This chain links TRBV7-3 with TRBJ2-2, with D perhaps TRBD1 (5 bases). The V gene's germline CDR1 is SGHTA and CDR2 FQGTGA. The CDR3 length is 16 residues. V lost 0 bases and J lost 4, with 12 bases in between. The CDR3 protein is CASSLTPQGGTGELFF. Here the CDR3 DNA reads TGTGCCAGCAGCTTAACCCCGCAGGGCGGCACCGGGGAGCTGTTTTTT. Supplemented by reference TRBV7-3 and TRBJ2-2, the full variable domain reads GAGVSQTPSNKVTEKGKYVELRCDPISGHTALYWYRQSLGQGPEFLIYFQGTGAADDSGLPNDRFFAVRPEGSVSTLKIQRTERGDSAVYLCASSLTPQGGTGELFFGEGSRLTVL.

The chain joins TRBV20-1 to TRBJ2-1; D might be TRBD1 (5 bases). Germline CDR1 reads DFQATT; CDR2 reads SNEGSKA (reference sequence). The CDR3 is 11 residues long. Trimming cost V 8 bases and J 9 bases, with 14 bases left between them. The CDR3 DNA follows: TGCAGTCCCGGTCAGGGCCTTGAGCAGTTCTTC. It codes for CSPGQGLEQFF.

This clone was recorded once. The chain uses TRBV28 and TRBJ2-7, with D perhaps matching TRBD2 (5 bases). This CDR3 comprises 13 residues. From germline, CDR1 is MDHEN and CDR2 SYDVKM. Trimming removed 5 bases from V and 6 bases from J, with 14 bases in between. CDR3 sequence reads: CASSTPLGSEQYF. For the CDR3, the DNA is TGTGCCAGCAGTACTCCCCTGGGGAGCGAGCAGTACTTC.

The DNA of the CDR3 is TGTGCCAGCAGTCGCCCTGGACAGGATTTTTGGATGAGCAATCAGCCCCAGCATTTT. Protein sequence: CASSRPGQDFWMSNQPQHF. The chain carries TRBV28 and TRBJ1-5; 7 bases are a match to TRBD1. The CDR3 spans 19 residues. From germline, CDR1 is MDHEN and CDR2 SYDVKM. V shed 5 bases, J shed 1 base, and the junction held 17 bases outside the gene matches.

The rearrangement joins TRBV2 to TRBJ2-1; 8 bases are a match to TRBD1. V was clipped by 5 bases and J by 5 bases; unmatched bases: 5. Germline V gene lookup returns CDR1 SNHLY and CDR2 FYNNEI. The CDR3 is made up of 14 amino acids. The CDR3 DNA is TGTGCCAGCAGTCGGACAGGGTCCCACAATGAGCAGTTCTTC. Its translation: CASSRTGSHNEQFF.

This chain joins TRBV9 and TRBJ2-3; 12 bases agree with TRBD1. This CDR3 spans 17 amino acids. J gave up 7 bases and V 0 bases, and 9 bases lay outside the gene matches. The germline CDR1 and CDR2 sequences are SGDLS and YYNGEE. In nucleotides, the CDR3 is TGTGCCAGCAGCGTAGCTCTTGGGACAGGGGGCATGCATACGCAGTATTTT. Residues: CASSVALGTGGMHTQYF.

This clone has only one observation. The chain recombines TRBV27 with TRBJ2-5; weak D call: TRBD2 (5 bases). The V gene lost 3 bases and the J gene lost 0 bases, with 14 bases spanning the gap. CDR3 length: 16 amino acids. Germline CDR1 MNHEY, CDR2 SMNVEV (reference sequence). CDR3 in DNA: TGTGCCAGCAGTTTCCGTGTCGGACTTCACCAAGAGACCCAGTACTTC. This gives the protein CASSFRVGLHQETQYF.

The V call is TRBV5-4, the J call TRBJ2-7, with D tentatively TRBD2 (6 bases). The ends were cut back, 3 bases at V and 2 bases at J, with 6 bases in the middle. CDR1 and CDR2 from the germline V gene are SGHNT and YYREEE (reference sequence). This CDR3 has 12 residues. Here the CDR3 DNA reads TGTGCCAGCAGCTGGGGGGCCTACGAGCAGTACTTC. The encoded protein is CASSWGAYEQYF. The whole variable domain, filled in from reference TRBV5-4 and TRBJ2-7, reads ETGVTQSPTHLIKTRGQQVTLRCSSQSGHNTVSWYQQALGQGPQFIFQYYREEENGRGNFPPRFSGLQFPNYSSELNVNALELDDSALYLCASSWGAYEQYFGPGTRLTVT.

The chain couples TRBV28 to TRBJ1-3; D possibly corresponds to TRBD1 (5 bases). Trimming removed 5 bases at V and 1 base at J, with 12 bases between. Germline assignment: CDR1 MDHEN and CDR2 SYDVKM. The CDR3 contains 15 residues. CDR3 sequence reads: CASSRLRGSGNTIYF. CDR3 DNA: TGTGCCAGCAGTCGGCTCCGGGGGTCTGGAAACACCATATATTTT.

The rearrangement joins TRBV10-3 to TRBJ2-6; 8 bases align to TRBD2. The CDR3 loop spans 18 amino acids. CDR1 is ENHRY and CDR2 is SYGVKD in the germline V gene. V was pared by 6 bases and J by 4 bases, with 14 bases of the junction left unmatched. CDR3 in DNA: TGTGCCATCAGCCCGGGGGGGTCTTCAGCCTCCGGGGCCAACGTCCTGACTTTC. It codes for CAISPGGSSASGANVLTF.

The genes are TRBV15 and TRBJ2-7; D might be TRBD1 or TRBD2, each matching 5 bases. Germline V CDR1 and CDR2: LNHNV, YYDKDF (reference sequence). This CDR3 is built from 15 residues. The germline V and J ends were trimmed by 6 bases and 4 bases, with 19 bases remaining between them. The CDR3 DNA reads TGTGCCACCAGGGCCCGGGGCCCGGGTTCTTACGAGCAGTACTTC. Translated: CATRARGPGSYEQYF.

This clone appeared a single time. This sequence joins TRBV21-1 and TRBJ1-5; the D call in the table, TRBD1, was not verified against the DNA. TRBV21-1 is classified as a pseudogene. This CDR3 is built from 19 residues. CDR3 nucleotides: TGTGCCAGCAGCAAGCTTAGGGACAGGGGGCCCGGTAGCAATCAGCCCCAGCATTTT. The encoded protein is CASSKLRDRGPGSNQPQHF.

The chain carries TRBV6-1 and TRBJ2-2; D is ambiguous. Germline assignment: CDR1 MNHNS and CDR2 SASEGT. The CDR3 has 19 residues. Trimming stripped 2 bases from V and 0 bases from J, with 19 bases between. The CDR3 region is CASSEFLVAAEANTGELFF. CDR3 sequence (DNA): TGTGCCAGCAGTGAATTCTTGGTGGCAGCAGAGGCGAACACCGGGGAGCTGTTTTTT.

The V gene is TRBV5-1, the J gene TRBJ1-3; 8 bases agree with TRBD1. Unmatched junction bases numbered 4, after V lost 7 bases and J lost 4 bases. Germline values: CDR1 SGHRS, CDR2 YFSETQ. This CDR3 has 13 amino acids. The CDR3 sequence is CASAGTGGNTIYF. In DNA form, the CDR3 reads TGCGCCAGCGCGGGGACAGGAGGAAACACCATATATTTT.

The gene calls are TRBV29-1 and TRBJ2-5; 7 nucleotides line up with TRBD1. V gave up 4 bases and J gave up 4 bases; unmatched junction bases: 9. The CDR3 covers 14 residues. The germline V gene encodes CDR1 SQVTM and CDR2 ANQGSEA. The CDR3 DNA follows: TGCAGCGTTGGACCCGGGACAGAAGGAGAGACCCAGTACTTC. This codes for CSVGPGTEGETQYF. The whole variable domain, filled in from reference TRBV29-1 and TRBJ2-5, reads SAVISQKPSRDICQRGTSLTIQCQVDSQVTMMFWYRQQPGQSLTLIATANQGSEATYESGFVIDKFPISRPNLTFSTLTVSNMSPEDSSIYLCSVGPGTEGETQYFGPGTRLLVL.

The V and J genes are TRBV19 and TRBJ2-7; TRBD1 matches 11 bases. This CDR3 contains 15 residues. The germline gives CDR1 LNHDA, CDR2 SQIVND (reference sequence). Losses at the gene ends were 1 base for V and 4 bases for J; bases not matched to a gene: 3. CDR3: CASSIADRGPYEQYF. The DNA for the CDR3 is TGTGCCAGTAGTATAGCGGACAGGGGGCCTTACGAGCAGTACTTC.